These T cell receptor beta chains were read from a single sample in a study of OX40 agonist ivuxolimab in advanced cancers. Clones were sequenced by immunoSEQ multiplex PCR, and TCRdb holds only the in-frame ones, with some missing. The table has some 86,000 clones, about 90% seen once. The sample here was CD4+ or CD8+ T cells sorted from blood, taken in a trial of the OX40 agonist ivuxolimab. These receptors came from an adult with an advanced solid tumor such as melanoma, head and neck, liver or kidney cancer. Both conserved end residues are trimmed from each CDR3.

v_call	cdr3_aa
TRBV7-8	ASSPLSGGSSYEQY
TRBV5-1	ASSLGPGGANVLT
TRBV11-2	ASSPLRGSYNEQF
TRBV29-1	SVALVTTDTQY
TRBV6-1	ASRLDGNYGYT
TRBV19	ASSTPTGVSTDTQY
TRBV18	ASSPQKQGEAF
TRBV25-1	ASSRAGSSPLH
TRBV6-6	ASSSAGINYGYT
TRBV5-6	ASSLWGRSEKLF
TRBV6-1	ASLEGTTSNQPQH
TRBV28	ASRGGTPGTQY
TRBV11-2	ASSGRGQETQY
TRBV18	ASTKGGQQETQY
TRBV4-2	ASSSRRQGYNEQF
TRBV5-4	ASSSGGYGYT
TRBV5-6	ASSLEGPGRLYGYT
TRBV30	ACSPGQNNWGGNTIY
TRBV29-1	SVEEADNYGYT
TRBV6-5	ASKKGADTQY
TRBV5-1	ASSLDSSNFKPLH
TRBV5-1	ASSLDETQY
TRBV6-5	ASSSYGWGFAEAF
TRBV11-1	ASSRSKQGRGSEAF
TRBV10-2	ASRNPGQTYEQY
TRBV6-5	ASSLRTVFNSPLH
TRBV19	ASSPRPSPATNEKLF
TRBV30	AWSAGQGHTEAF
TRBV5-1	ASSLSTTGIEAF
TRBV27	ASSNRGRGGTGELF
TRBV27	ASSLWASGVNEQF
TRBV4-1	ASSHPGLAARELF
TRBV6-1	ASRLATDTQY
TRBV4-2	ASSQESSYGYT
TRBV25-1	ASSEPQGSYGYT
TRBV2	ASSPRTGTETQY
TRBV5-1	ASSVMGGDTQY